This T cell receptor (beta chain) was documented in a study of T cell clones after liver transplantation. About the research overall: Until 12-24 months post-transplant, subjects got standard immunosuppression and no induction. Patients counted as tolerant after at least one year off all immunosuppression, enzymes not exceeding twice normal. Findings of the study overall: A larger donor-reactive than third-party decline suggested partial antigen-specific deletion.

Assay: immunoSEQ multiplex PCR; the TCRdb copy retains only in-frame clones and omits some. The sample includes 95,000 to 110,000 clones, about 86% of them seen just once. The CDR3 is made up of 13 amino acids. Per the germline V gene, CDR1 is MNHNS and CDR2 is SASEGT. The V end was cut by 7 bases, the J end by 9 bases, with 13 bases between. This clone has just one count. What it binds is unknown. Sequenced material: CD4+ T cells from blood, taken around 49 months after liver transplant. This TCR was recovered from a human patient who received a liver transplant. Part of the T cells may come from the graft donor. The J gene is TRBJ1-6, the V gene TRBV6-1; D gene unclear. The CDR3 DNA sequence: TGTGCCAGCACACAACAAGACGGTTCACCCCTCCACTTT. Its translation is CASTQQDGSPLHF.